The rows below give T cell receptor beta chains drawn from one sample of a study of blood T cell repertoires in COVID-19. Repertoires were generated with immunoSEQ multiplex PCR, while TCRdb's copy carries only in-frame clones and drops some. The sample yields roughly 240,000 clones, approximately 90% seen once. The sequencing sample was made of peripheral blood. The receptors come from a man between 18 and 29 years old with active or convalescent COVID-19. Each CDR3 is given without its conserved first and last residue.

V gene: TRBV18; J gene: TRBJ1-4; CDR3 protein: ASSSIMGQTTTNEKLF
V gene: TRBV3-1/TRBV3-2; J gene: TRBJ2-5; CDR3 protein: ASSMRGGKETQY
V gene: TRBV27; J gene: TRBJ1-6; CDR3 protein: ASSATGDTYNSPLH
V gene: TRBV5-1; J gene: TRBJ2-5; CDR3 protein: ASSSWTATQETQY
V gene: TRBV27; J gene: TRBJ2-2; CDR3 protein: ASSPTSLPRELF
V gene: TRBV20-1; J gene: TRBJ2-2; CDR3 protein: SPDWLEELF
V gene: TRBV19; J gene: TRBJ2-1; CDR3 protein: ASSMLGGFNNEQF
V gene: TRBV7-2; J gene: TRBJ1-1; CDR3 protein: ASSPPSGGEAF
V gene: TRBV28; J gene: TRBJ1-5; CDR3 protein: ASRSGTGLSQPQH
V gene: TRBV23-1; J gene: TRBJ2-5; CDR3 protein: ASSQSEVQETQY
V gene: TRBV30; J gene: TRBJ1-1; CDR3 protein: ASRGEGNTEAF
V gene: TRBV7-6; J gene: TRBJ1-1; CDR3 protein: ASSLGGTGSGTEAF
V gene: TRBV4-1; J gene: TRBJ2-5; CDR3 protein: ARAAVLGRGRGETQY
V gene: TRBV7-3; J gene: TRBJ2-3; CDR3 protein: ASSQPGTSGGASTDTQY
V gene: TRBV5-1; J gene: TRBJ2-1; CDR3 protein: ASSPSAGDVIEQF
V gene: TRBV2; J gene: TRBJ2-7; CDR3 protein: ASKLAGVEQY
V gene: TRBV2; J gene: TRBJ2-1; CDR3 protein: ASSARTSGAGEQF
V gene: TRBV4-1; J gene: TRBJ2-5; CDR3 protein: ASSPDGTNQETQY
V gene: TRBV5-4; J gene: TRBJ2-5; CDR3 protein: ASSRSREEETQY
V gene: TRBV5-5; J gene: TRBJ2-5; CDR3 protein: ASNQVRSETQY
V gene: TRBV15; J gene: TRBJ2-1; CDR3 protein: ATRGQPSNEQF
V gene: TRBV19; J gene: TRBJ2-2; CDR3 protein: ASSPGQSGELF
V gene: TRBV7-6; J gene: TRBJ1-6; CDR3 protein: ASSLGPSFGRPLH
V gene: TRBV15; J gene: TRBJ1-1; CDR3 protein: ATSRDRPGVIGAF
V gene: TRBV9; J gene: TRBJ2-5; CDR3 protein: ASSVRPGETQY
V gene: TRBV4-2; J gene: TRBJ2-2; CDR3 protein: ASKNEDRDYGGELF
V gene: TRBV6-1; J gene: TRBJ1-5; CDR3 protein: ASSEVRSTGRNQPQH
V gene: TRBV11-3; J gene: TRBJ2-1; CDR3 protein: ASSSLASSYNEQF
V gene: TRBV7-6; J gene: TRBJ2-1; CDR3 protein: ASSLARDSSQSRRDNEQF